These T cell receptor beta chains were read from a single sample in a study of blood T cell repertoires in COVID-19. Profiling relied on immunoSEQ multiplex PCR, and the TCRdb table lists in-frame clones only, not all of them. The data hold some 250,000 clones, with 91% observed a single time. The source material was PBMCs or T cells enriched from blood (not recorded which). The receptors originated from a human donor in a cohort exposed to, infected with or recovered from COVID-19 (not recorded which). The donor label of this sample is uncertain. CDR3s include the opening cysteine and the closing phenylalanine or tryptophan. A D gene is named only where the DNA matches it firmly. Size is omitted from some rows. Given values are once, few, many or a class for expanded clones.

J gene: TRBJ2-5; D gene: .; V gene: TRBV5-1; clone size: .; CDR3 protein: CASSLGRAVPETQYF; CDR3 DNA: TGCGCCAGCAGCTTGGGGCGAGCGGTACCGGAGACCCAGTACTTC
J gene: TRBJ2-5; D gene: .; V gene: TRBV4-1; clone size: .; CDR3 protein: CASSQVEGTYQETQYF; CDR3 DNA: TGCGCCAGCAGCCAAGTGGAGGGCACCTACCAAGAGACCCAGTACTTC
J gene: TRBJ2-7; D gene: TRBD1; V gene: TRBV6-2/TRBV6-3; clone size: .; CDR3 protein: CASSYQGTGQGNAYEQYF; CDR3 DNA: TGTGCCAGCAGTTACCAAGGTACCGGACAGGGTAATGCCTACGAGCAGTACTTC
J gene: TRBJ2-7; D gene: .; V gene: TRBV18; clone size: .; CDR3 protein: CASSPRRPISPADHDYEQYF; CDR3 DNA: TGTGCCAGCTCACCACGAAGACCTATTAGCCCCGCCGACCACGACTACGAGCAGTACTTC
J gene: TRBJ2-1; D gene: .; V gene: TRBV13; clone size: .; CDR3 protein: CASSLQDEQFF; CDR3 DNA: TGTGCCAGCAGCTTACAGGATGAGCAGTTCTTC
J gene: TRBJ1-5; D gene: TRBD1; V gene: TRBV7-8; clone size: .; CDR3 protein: CASSPRRTGRSNQPQHF; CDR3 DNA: TGTGCCAGCAGCCCCCGTCGGACAGGAAGGAGCAATCAGCCCCAGCATTTT
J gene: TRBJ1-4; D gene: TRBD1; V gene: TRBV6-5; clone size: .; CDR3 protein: CASTGTGINEKLFF; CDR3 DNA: TGTGCCAGCACCGGGACAGGGATCAATGAAAAACTGTTTTTT
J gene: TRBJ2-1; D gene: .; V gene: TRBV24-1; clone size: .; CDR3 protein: CATSDLPLNEQFF; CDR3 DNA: TGTGCCACCAGTGATTTGCCTCTCAATGAGCAGTTCTTC
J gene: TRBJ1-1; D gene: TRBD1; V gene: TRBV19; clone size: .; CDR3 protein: CASKSSGGLAFF; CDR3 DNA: TGTGCCAGTAAGTCGTCAGGGGGCTTGGCTTTCTTT
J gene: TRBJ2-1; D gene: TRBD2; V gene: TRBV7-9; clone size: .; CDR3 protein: CASSLRLGGQEQFF; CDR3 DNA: TGTGCCAGCAGCTTAAGGCTGGGAGGGCAGGAGCAGTTCTTC
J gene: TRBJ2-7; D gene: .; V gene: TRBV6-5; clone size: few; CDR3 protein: CASNRDLKYEQYF; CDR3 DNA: TGTGCCAGCAACCGGGACTTAAAATACGAGCAGTACTTC
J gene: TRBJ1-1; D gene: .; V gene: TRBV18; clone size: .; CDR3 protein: CASSVQGRRWGTEAFF; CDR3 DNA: TGTGCCAGCTCCGTCCAGGGCCGGAGATGGGGCACTGAAGCTTTCTTT
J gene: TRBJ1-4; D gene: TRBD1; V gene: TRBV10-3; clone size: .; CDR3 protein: CAISEGQDRGHEKLFF; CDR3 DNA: TGTGCCATCAGTGAGGGCCAGGACAGGGGGCATGAAAAACTGTTTTTT
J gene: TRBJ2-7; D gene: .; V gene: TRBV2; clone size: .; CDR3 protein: CASSPGSYEQYF; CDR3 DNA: TGTGCCAGCAGTCCCGGGTCCTACGAGCAGTACTTC
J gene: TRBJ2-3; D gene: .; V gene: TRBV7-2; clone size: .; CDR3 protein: CASRTQGRGTDTQYF; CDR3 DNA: TGTGCCAGCAGAACACAGGGCCGAGGTACAGATACGCAGTATTTT
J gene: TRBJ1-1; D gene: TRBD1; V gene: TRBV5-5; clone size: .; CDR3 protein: CASSRQGQGANTEAFF; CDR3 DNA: TGTGCCAGCAGCCGACAAGGACAGGGCGCGAACACTGAAGCTTTCTTT
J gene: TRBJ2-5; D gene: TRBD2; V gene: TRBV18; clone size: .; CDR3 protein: CASSPPVAGGPTQYF; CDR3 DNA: TGTGCCAGCTCACCACCGGTAGCGGGGGGGCCGACCCAGTACTTC
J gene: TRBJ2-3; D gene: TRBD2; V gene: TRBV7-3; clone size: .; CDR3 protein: CASSLTSGGSDTQYF; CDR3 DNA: TGTGCCAGCAGCTTAACTAGCGGGGGGTCAGATACGCAGTATTTT
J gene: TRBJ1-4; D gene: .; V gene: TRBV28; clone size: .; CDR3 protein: CASSLEGGNEKLFF; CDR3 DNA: TGTGCCAGCAGTTTGGAGGGCGGTAATGAAAAACTGTTTTTT
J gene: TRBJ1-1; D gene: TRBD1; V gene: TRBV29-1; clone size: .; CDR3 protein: CSVDRGQDTEAFF; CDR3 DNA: TGCAGCGTGGACAGGGGGCAGGACACTGAAGCTTTCTTT
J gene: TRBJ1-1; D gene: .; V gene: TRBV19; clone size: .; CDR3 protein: CASSPSPGQKNTEAFF; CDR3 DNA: TGTGCCAGTAGTCCGTCCCCGGGACAAAAGAACACTGAAGCTTTCTTT
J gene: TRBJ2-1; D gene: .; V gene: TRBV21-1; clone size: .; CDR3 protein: CASSFSGGAYNEQFF; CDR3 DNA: TGTGCCAGCAGCTTTAGCGGGGGGGCCTACAATGAGCAGTTCTTC
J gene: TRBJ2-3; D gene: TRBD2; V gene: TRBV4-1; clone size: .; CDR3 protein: CASSQVSGDTQYF; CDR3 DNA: TGCGCCAGCAGCCAAGTTAGCGGGGATACGCAGTATTTT
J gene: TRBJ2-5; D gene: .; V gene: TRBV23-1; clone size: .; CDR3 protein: CASSQSGREETQYF; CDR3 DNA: TGCGCCAGCAGTCAATCCGGCAGGGAAGAGACCCAGTACTTC
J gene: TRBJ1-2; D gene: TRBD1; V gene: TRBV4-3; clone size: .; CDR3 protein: CASSQDLLGTGVYGYTF; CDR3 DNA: TGCGCCAGCAGCCAAGATCTACTCGGGACAGGGGTCTATGGCTACACCTTC
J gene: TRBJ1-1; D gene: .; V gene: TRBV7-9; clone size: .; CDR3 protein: CASAGRYTEAFF; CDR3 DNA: TGTGCCAGCGCGGGGCGATACACTGAAGCTTTCTTT
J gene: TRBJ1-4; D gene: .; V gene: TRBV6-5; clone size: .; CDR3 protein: CASSPDEVTGEKLFF; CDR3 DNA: TGTGCCAGCAGTCCCGACGAGGTTACGGGTGAAAAACTGTTTTTT
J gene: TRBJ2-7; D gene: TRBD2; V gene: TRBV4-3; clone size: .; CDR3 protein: CASSQGTSGDYEQYF; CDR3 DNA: TGCGCCAGCAGCCAGGGGACTAGCGGGGACTACGAGCAGTACTTC
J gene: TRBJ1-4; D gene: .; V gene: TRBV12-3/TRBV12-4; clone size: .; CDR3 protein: CASSLRESGKLFF; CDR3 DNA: TGTGCCAGCAGTTTAAGGGAGAGCGGAAAACTGTTTTTT
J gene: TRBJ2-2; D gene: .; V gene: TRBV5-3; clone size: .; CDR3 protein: CARSLVEEQGDTGELFF; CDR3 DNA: TGTGCCAGAAGCTTGGTAGAAGAACAGGGAGACACCGGGGAGCTGTTTTTT
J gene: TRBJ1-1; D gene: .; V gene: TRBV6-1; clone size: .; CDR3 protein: CASSELSQENTEAFF; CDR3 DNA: TGTGCCAGCAGTGAATTATCCCAGGAGAACACTGAAGCTTTCTTT
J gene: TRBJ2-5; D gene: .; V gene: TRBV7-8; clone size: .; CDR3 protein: CASSSPPPYQETQYF; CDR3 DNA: TGTGCCAGCAGCAGCCCGCCCCCGTACCAAGAGACCCAGTACTTC
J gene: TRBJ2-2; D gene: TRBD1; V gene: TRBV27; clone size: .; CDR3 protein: CASSLERGPGELFF; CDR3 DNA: TGTGCCAGCAGTTTAGAGAGGGGGCCCGGGGAGCTGTTTTTT
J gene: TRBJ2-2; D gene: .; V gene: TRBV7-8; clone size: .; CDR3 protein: CASSFPRRGWTGELFF; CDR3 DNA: TGTGCCAGCAGCTTCCCAAGGAGGGGTTGGACCGGGGAGCTGTTTTTT
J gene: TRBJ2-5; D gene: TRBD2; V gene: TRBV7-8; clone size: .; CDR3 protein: CASSSLGQAGVTETQYF; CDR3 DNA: TGTGCCAGCAGCTCTCTCGGGCAAGCGGGGGTTACGGAGACCCAGTACTTC
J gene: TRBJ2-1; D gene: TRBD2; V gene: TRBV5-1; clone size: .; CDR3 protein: CAGRPGTSVNEQFF; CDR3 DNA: TGCGCCGGCCGGCCCGGGACTAGCGTTAATGAGCAGTTCTTC
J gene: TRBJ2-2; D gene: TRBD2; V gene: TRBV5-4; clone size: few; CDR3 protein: CASSAGLAGPWGELFF; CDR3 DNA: TGTGCCAGCAGCGCGGGACTAGCGGGGCCTTGGGGGGAGCTGTTTTTT
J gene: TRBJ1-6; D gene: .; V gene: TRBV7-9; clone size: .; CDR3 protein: CASSSDGELPPLHF; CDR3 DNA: TGTGCCAGCAGCTCAGACGGGGAACTGCCACCCCTCCACTTT
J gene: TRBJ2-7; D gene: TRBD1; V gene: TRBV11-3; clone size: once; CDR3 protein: CASSFDRGEQYF; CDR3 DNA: TGTGCCAGCAGCTTCGACAGGGGCGAGCAGTACTTC
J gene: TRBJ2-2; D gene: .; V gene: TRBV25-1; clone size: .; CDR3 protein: CASSGASVRGTGELFF; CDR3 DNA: TGTGCCAGCAGTGGAGCTAGCGTCCGTGGCACCGGGGAGCTGTTTTTT
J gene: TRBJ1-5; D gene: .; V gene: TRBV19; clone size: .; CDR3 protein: CASSKMAELNQPQHF; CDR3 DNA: TGTGCCAGTAGTAAAATGGCGGAACTTAATCAGCCCCAGCATTTT
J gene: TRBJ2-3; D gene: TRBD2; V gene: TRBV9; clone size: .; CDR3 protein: CASSAPPKAGGATDTQYF; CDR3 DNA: TGTGCCAGCAGCGCCCCTCCCAAGGCCGGGGGGGCCACAGATACGCAGTATTTT
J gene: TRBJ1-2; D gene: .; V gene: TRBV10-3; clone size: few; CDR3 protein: CAIRREVGGGELPALVYGYTF; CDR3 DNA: TGTGCCATCAGACGGGAGGTGGGGGGCGGAGAACTACCAGCTCTCGTCTATGGCTACACCTTC
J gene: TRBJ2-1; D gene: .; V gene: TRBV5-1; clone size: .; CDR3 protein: CASSSLIWGESFSYNEQFF; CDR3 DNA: TGCGCCAGCAGCTCCCTAATATGGGGGGAATCCTTCTCCTACAATGAGCAGTTCTTC
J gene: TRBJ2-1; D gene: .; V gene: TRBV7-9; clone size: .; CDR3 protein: CASSLNGSPHNEQFF; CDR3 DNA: TGTGCCAGCAGCTTAAACGGGTCCCCACACAATGAGCAGTTCTTC
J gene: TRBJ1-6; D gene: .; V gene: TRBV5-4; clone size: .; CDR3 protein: CASSRLGGSPGLHF; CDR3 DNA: TGTGCCAGCAGCCGATTGGGGGGGAGCCCTGGCCTCCACTTT
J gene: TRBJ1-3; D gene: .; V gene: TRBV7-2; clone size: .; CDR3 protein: CASSLGMASGNTIYF; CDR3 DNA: TGTGCCAGCAGCTTAGGTATGGCCTCTGGAAACACCATATATTTT
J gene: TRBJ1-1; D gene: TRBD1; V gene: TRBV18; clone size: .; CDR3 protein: CASSLGQEVEAFF; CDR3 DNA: TGTGCCAGCTCTCTTGGACAGGAGGTTGAAGCTTTCTTT
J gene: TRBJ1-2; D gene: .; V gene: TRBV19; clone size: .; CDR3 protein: CATQTGHHYGYTF; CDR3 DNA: TGTGCCACGCAGACAGGCCACCATTATGGCTACACCTTC
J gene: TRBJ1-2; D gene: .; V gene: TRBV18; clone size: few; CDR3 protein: CASSPSGYGYTF; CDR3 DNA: TGTGCCAGCTCACCCTCAGGCTATGGCTACACCTTC
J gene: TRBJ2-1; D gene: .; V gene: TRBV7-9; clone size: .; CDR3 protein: CAAPQDLSDEQFF; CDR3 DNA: TGTGCCGCGCCTCAAGATCTCTCGGATGAGCAGTTCTTC
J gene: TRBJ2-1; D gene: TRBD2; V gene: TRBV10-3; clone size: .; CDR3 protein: CAISEGLAGPNEQFF; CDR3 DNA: TGTGCCATCAGTGAGGGGCTAGCGGGGCCAAATGAGCAGTTCTTC
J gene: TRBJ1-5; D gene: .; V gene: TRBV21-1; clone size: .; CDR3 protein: CANKGGGDQPQHF; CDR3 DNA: TGTGCCAACAAAGGGGGAGGGGATCAGCCCCAGCATTTT
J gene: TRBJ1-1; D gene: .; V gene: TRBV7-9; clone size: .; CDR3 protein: CASSSKLSQAEAFF; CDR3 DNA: TGTGCCAGCAGCTCGAAGCTGTCCCAAGCTGAAGCTTTCTTT
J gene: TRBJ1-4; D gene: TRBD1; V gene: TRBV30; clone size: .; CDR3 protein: CAWSGQGGGEKLFF; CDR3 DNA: TGTGCCTGGAGCGGACAGGGAGGCGGTGAAAAACTGTTTTTT
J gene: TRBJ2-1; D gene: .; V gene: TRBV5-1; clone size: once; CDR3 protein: CASSGGTDNEQFF; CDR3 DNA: TGCGCCAGCAGCGGCGGGACAGACAATGAGCAGTTCTTC
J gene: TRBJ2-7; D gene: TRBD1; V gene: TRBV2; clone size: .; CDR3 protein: CASSLQGAGEQYF; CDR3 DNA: TGTGCCAGCAGTCTACAGGGGGCAGGCGAGCAGTACTTC
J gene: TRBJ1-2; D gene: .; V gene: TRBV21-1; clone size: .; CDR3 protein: CASRLQSDMAGYTF; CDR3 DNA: TGTGCCAGCAGATTACAATCGGACATGGCTGGCTACACCTTC
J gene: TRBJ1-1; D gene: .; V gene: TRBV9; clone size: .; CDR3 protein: CASSPWGGTEAFF; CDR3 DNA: TGTGCCAGCAGCCCCTGGGGGGGCACTGAAGCTTTCTTT